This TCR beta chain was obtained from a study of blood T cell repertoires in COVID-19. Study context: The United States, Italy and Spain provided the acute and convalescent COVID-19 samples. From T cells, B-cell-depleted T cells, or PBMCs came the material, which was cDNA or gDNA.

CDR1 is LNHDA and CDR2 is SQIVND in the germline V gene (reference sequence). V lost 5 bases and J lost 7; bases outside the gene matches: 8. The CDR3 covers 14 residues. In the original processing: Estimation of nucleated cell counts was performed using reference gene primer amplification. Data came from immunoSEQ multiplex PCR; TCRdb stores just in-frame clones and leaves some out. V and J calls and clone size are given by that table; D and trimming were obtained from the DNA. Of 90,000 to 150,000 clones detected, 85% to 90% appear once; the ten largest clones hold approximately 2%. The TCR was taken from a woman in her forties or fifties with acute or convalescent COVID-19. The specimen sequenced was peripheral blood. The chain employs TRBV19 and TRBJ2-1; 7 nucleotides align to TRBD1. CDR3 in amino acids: CASSPGTEGNEQFF. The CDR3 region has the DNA TGTGCCAGTAGTCCCGGGACAGAGGGTAATGAGCAGTTCTTC.